One sample yielded the 5 T cell receptor beta chains listed below, sequenced in a study of blood T cell repertoires in COVID-19. The method was immunoSEQ multiplex PCR; TCRdb's version includes in-frame clones alone and lacks a portion of them. The sample includes some 400,000 clones, over 75% of them seen just once. Specimen: PBMCs or T cells enriched from blood (not recorded which). These TCRs come from a man aged 25-45 years who had recovered from COVID-19.

This clone was recorded once. V usage is TRBV5-6 and J usage is TRBJ1-2, with D unclear. The germline CDR1 and CDR2 sequences are SGHDT and YYEEEE. V shed 4 bases and J shed 5 bases, with 21 bases lying between them. This CDR3 spans 16 amino acids. DNA of the CDR3: TGTGCCAGCAGCGCTACCCTGAATGCGGGCTTTTATGGCTACACCTTC. It is translated as CASSATLNAGFYGYTF.

This clone has just a few counts. The CDR3 reads CASSQDRGYLAEAFF. CDR3 nucleotides: TGCGCCAGCAGCCAAGATAGGGGGTATTTGGCTGAAGCTTTCTTT. The chain couples TRBV4-3 to TRBJ1-1, with D maybe TRBD1 (6 bases). CDR1 LGHNA and CDR2 YSLEER come from the germline V gene. V dropped 0 bases and J dropped 6 bases, with 14 bases sitting between them. The CDR3 is made up of 15 amino acids.

This chain connects TRBV6-6 to TRBJ1-3; D is unclear. The V end was cut by 2 bases, the J end by 8 bases, with 16 bases between. Germline V CDR1 and CDR2: MNHNY, SVGAGI (reference sequence). The CDR3 totals 15 residues. In DNA form, the CDR3 reads TGTGCCAGCAGTTACCCGCGGGCGTGGGAACACACCATATATTTT. This translates into CASSYPRAWEHTIYF.

This rearrangement joins TRBV4-1 to TRBJ2-6; D remains unclear. Trimming stripped 1 base from V and 0 bases from J, with 7 bases between. The germline V gene encodes CDR1 MGHRA and CDR2 YSYEKL. The CDR3 length is 16 residues. DNA for the CDR3: TGCGCCAGCAGCCAAGCGCAGAACTCTGGGGCCAACGTCCTGACTTTC. This gives the protein CASSQAQNSGANVLTF.

The rearrangement joins TRBV30 to TRBJ1-2; D might be TRBD1 (5 bases). Germline V gene data show CDR1 as GTSNPN and CDR2 as SVGIG (reference sequence). The CDR3 sequence is 14 residues long. Between the trimmed V and J ends, which lost 2 bases and 4 bases, there was a span of 14 bases. The CDR3 loop reads CAWSITGLIYGYTF. As DNA, the CDR3 is TGTGCCTGGAGTATTACAGGATTGATCTATGGCTACACCTTC.